This T cell receptor beta chain was profiled in a study of blood T cell repertoires in COVID-19. Study at large: Samples representing acute and convalescent COVID-19 were sourced from the United States, Italy and Spain.

Generated by immunoSEQ multiplex PCR, the TCRdb table keeps only in-frame clones and is missing some. Found here are some 100,000 clones, 70% to 80% of them singletons; the top ten hold about 2.5%. This CDR3 has 12 residues. Trimming removed 2 bases at V and 7 bases at J, with 9 bases between. From germline, CDR1 is SGDLS and CDR2 YYNGEE. The chain uses TRBV9 and TRBJ1-2; D remains ambiguous. This TCR derives from a middle-aged man with acute or convalescent COVID-19. The sample consisted of peripheral blood. CDR3 in amino acids: CASSVRAGGYTF. CDR3 coding DNA: TGTGCCAGCAGCGTCCGTGCCGGTGGCTACACCTTC.